Included here is one TCR beta chain sequence, with context. This sample was taken from a study of blood T cell repertoires in COVID-19. Study as a whole: Acute-phase and convalescent COVID-19 samples originated in the United States, Italy and Spain. T cells, B-cell-depleted T cells, or PBMCs supplied cDNA or gDNA.

Recruited during active infection, patients (from Seattle) were subsequently followed longitudinally. The CDR3 loop spans 16 amino acids. V shed 0 bases, J shed 9 bases, and the junction held 8 bases outside the gene matches. Germline assignment: CDR1 LNHDA and CDR2 SQIVND (reference sequence). Authors' data handling: The authors estimated nucleated cell counts from reference gene primer amplification. Here immunoSEQ multiplex PCR was the method, and the copy in TCRdb shows in-frame clones only, minus some. For V, J and clone size, that table is used; D and trimming come from the DNA. The repertoire holds over 150,000 clones, with around 90% as singletons.

The rearrangement joins TRBV19 to TRBJ2-4; 10 nucleotides agree with TRBD2. Sequencing used peripheral blood. This clonotype was sampled from a woman of 80 years or more with COVID-19, enrolled during active disease. CDR3 DNA sequence: TGTGCCAGTAGTATAGAGCCAGCGGGAGGGCCTGGCATTCAGTACTTC. This encodes CASSIEPAGGPGIQYF. Combining the CDR3 with reference TRBV19 and TRBJ2-4 gives the whole variable domain DGGITQSPKYLFRKEGQNVTLSCEQNLNHDAMYWYRQDPGQGLRLIYYSQIVNDFQKGDIAEGYSVSREKKESFPLTVTSAQKNPTAFYLCASSIEPAGGPGIQYFGAGTRLSVL.